This TCR beta chain comes out of a study of blood T cell repertoires in COVID-19. Germline CDR1 is LNHDA and CDR2 is SQIVND (reference sequence). CDR3 length: 19 residues. The V and J ends lost 5 bases and 2 bases, in that order; junction bases with no gene match: 18. As handled by the study authors: Estimates of nucleated cell counts were drawn from the amplification of reference gene primers. TCRdb's copy holds only in-frame clones and misses some; the assay was immunoSEQ multiplex PCR. V and J calls and clone size are as listed in that table; D and trimming were resolved from the DNA. The sample lists fewer than 45,000 clones; 80% to 90% were seen once.

J is TRBJ1-2 and V is TRBV19; 9 nucleotides agree with TRBD1. This clonotype originated in a woman in her 40s with acute or convalescent COVID-19. The source material was peripheral blood. CDR3 nucleotide sequence: TGTGCCAGTAGTCCTCGAAGCGGGGGACAGGGCGGTCGGAACTATGGCTACACCTTC. Its translation is CASSPRSGGQGGRNYGYTF.